This T cell receptor (beta chain) was recovered during a study of vaccination effects on CD4 cells after COVID-19. Study outcomes and limitations: Early post-infection timepoints were missing from the study, which also had few convalescent patients.

Peptide-pool stimulation followed by sequencing identified expanded antigen-specific CD4+ clonotypes in the ViraFEST assay. Culturing for nine to ten days preceded CD4+ T cell isolation. BNT162b2 vaccine or mRNA-1273 vaccine was given to participants in two doses. Prior SARS-CoV-2 infection was absent in the vaccine recipients, as shown by negative nucleocapsid antibodies. The germline CDR1 and CDR2 sequences are SGHVS and FNYEAQ. The CDR3 is made up of 15 amino acids. The trim removed 1 base at V and 7 bases at J, leaving 6 bases unmatched. Data came from immunoSEQ multiplex PCR; TCRdb stores just in-frame clones and leaves some out. The table shows around 16,000 clones, with approximately 70% occurring only once. Comments on this clone: As yet, its antigen is unknown.

The specimen was CD4+ T cells from PBMCs cultured with SARS-CoV-2 spike peptides, collected after COVID-19 vaccination. The clonotype originates from a human donor who received a COVID-19 vaccine. The chain joins TRBV7-6 to TRBJ2-5, with 10 bases fitting TRBD1. The DNA of the CDR3 is TGTGCCAGCAGCTTAGTAGGGACAGGGGCAGGGACCCAGTACTTC. Its translation: CASSLVGTGAGTQYF.